This T cell receptor beta chain was identified during a study of T cell responses to AZD1222 COVID-19 vaccine (dated by TCRdb to the early 2020s). The study in broad terms: A total of approximately 240 trial participants underwent TCR sequencing, of whom under 220 had received two doses of AZD1222 and about 25 had received two doses of the MenACWY control vaccine. Trial participants were enrolled by age into subgroups of 18-55, 56-69 and 70-plus years, and around 150, 29 and 61 TCR-sequenced participants, respectively, were included in these subgroups.

The CDR3 regions of human TCRbeta chains were subjected to immunosequencing. Per the source publication's procedure: TCRs in the repertoires were matched against a reference library of SARS-CoV-2-specific TCRs that had been generated with the MIRA antigen-specificity platform. Breadth meant the fraction of unique TCRs that were SARS-CoV-2-associated, whereas depth meant the fraction of total T cells that were SARS-CoV-2-associated. Using the MIRA data, every spike-specific TCR was mapped to the spike region that the TCR reacted to and assigned to either a CD4 or a CD8 class. Log10-transformed breadth and depth values were compared by one-way ANOVA with Sidak's multiple comparisons tests. TCRdb provides this immuneACCESS table in a form limited to in-frame rearrangements. Some clones are lacking; in checked studies, under half of them reflect an unresolved V gene, and why the rest are absent is not known. V, J and clone size are those of that table, while D and trimming were read from the DNA. The sample has approximately 140,000 clones on record, 90% of them singletons. Of the sample, more than 3% falls within the top ten clones.

Points on this clone: The antigen it recognizes is unknown. The input lacks base qualities; no much larger clone sits a single base away.

What the research found in general, with its limitations: Conclusions about previously exposed vaccinees are limited because only six or seven AZD1222 recipients were SARS-CoV-2 seropositive at baseline. Most participants were white British and females outnumbered males, and the authors suggested that clonal diversity may have been underestimated. Spike-specific TCR breadth and depth rose significantly after two AZD1222 doses compared with day 0 and with MenACWY recipients. Reportedly, close to half of the unique spike-specific TCRs recognized epitopes lying outside the regions that are mutated in the B.1.351 and B.1.1.7 variants. The 56-69-year group was small, and its depth increase did not reach significance, likely because of low power. No day 14 peak-response samples were available, so repertoires were characterized only after the peak T cell response. CD4 TCRs associated with the vaccine covered the entire spike protein, and the dominant responses were in regions 160-218 and 743-854.

V gives up 4 bases and J gives up 4 bases, and the segment between their germline ends measures 16 bases. From the cysteine up to the phenylalanine, the CDR3 has a length of 15 residues. Solely the CDR3 DNA is kept, with 45 bases framed from the first base. For CDR1 and CDR2, the germline V gene (reference sequence) lists WNHNN and SYGVQD. This sample's time point label indicates: about 28 days (+/-7) after the second vaccine dose. AZD1222 recipients with second doses at about 4 weeks or about 12 weeks were pooled, because spike-specific TCR depth and breadth did not differ between schedules. Vaccinee samples were obtained from the UK trials COV001 and COV002, which included a single-blind randomized controlled phase 2/3 trial of AZD1222 (ChAdOx1 nCoV-19) in healthy adults. Trial participant PBMC samples were collected at day 0 and day 28 after the second dose for TCRbeta chain sequencing.

Sequencing used peripheral blood, obtained 28 days after the second AZD1222 dose. This TCR was recovered from an adult who received the AZD1222 COVID-19 vaccine. The rearranged segments are TRBV10-1 and TRBJ1-1; TRBD1 could be the D gene, as 5 bases match. The CDR3 sequence is CASSGNQGLGTEAFF. The DNA is TGCGCCAGCAGTGGGAATCAGGGTCTGGGCACTGAAGCTTTCTTT.